The entry that follows covers one T cell receptor (beta chain) sequence. Its specificity is not known. The source of the sample is a study of lymphopenia after photon versus proton radiotherapy. General study findings and limits: Post-nadir diversity loss with photons came from oligoclonal expansion, particularly CD8+ Temra cells. Larger post-nadir TCR diversity loss correlated inversely with survival in deceased patients. Proton therapy kept repertoires fairly stable, unlike photons, which gained effector/memory cells. Better survival with proton therapy was suggested as possible, not demonstrated.

The germline gives CDR1 SGHTS, CDR2 YDEGEE. V lost 0 bases and J lost 3; bases outside the gene matches: 7. The CDR3 is 16 residues long. Only in-frame clones appear in the TCRdb table, and some are missing; sequencing was by immunoSEQ multiplex PCR. The sample yields more than 30,000 clones, more than 70% seen once. The sequence came from a man aged 50-60 years with gastric cancer. The V and J genes are TRBV5-8 and TRBJ2-3; 7 nucleotides match TRBD2. The sample consisted of peripheral blood, taken from a patient treated with photon-based radiotherapy. The CDR3 is CASSLGFLAETDTQYF. CDR3 nucleotide sequence: TGTGCCAGCAGCTTGGGTTTTCTAGCGGAAACAGATACGCAGTATTTT. The full variable domain, its missing parts supplied by reference TRBV5-8 and TRBJ2-3, is EAGVTQSPTHLIKTRGQQATLRCSPISGHTSVYWYQQALGLGLQFLLWYDEGEERNRGNFPPRFSGRQFPNYSSELNVNALELEDSALYLCASSLGFLAETDTQYFGPGTRLTVL.